The table lists the clone carrying this T cell receptor (beta chain) with many counts. The entry originates in a study of Graves' ophthalmopathy and Graves' hyperthyroidism. Study summary: Ophthalmopathy absent within 18 months of follow-up marked hyperthyroidism as stable.

The TCR beta CDR3 regions underwent amplification from RNA transcripts. The workflow started with a first-round RT-PCR run with HTBI primers and then moved on to a second-round multiplex PCR. Each CDR3 protein gets one entry after TCRdb re-called the multiplex PCR reads with MiXCR. The data show about 500,000 distinct CDR3 sequences, 39% seen once. J gave up 1 base and V 6 bases, and 5 bases lay outside the gene matches. Germline V gives CDR1 MNHNS, CDR2 SASEGT. This CDR3 spans 15 amino acids. Input material: peripheral blood or thyroid tissue (not recorded which). This clonotype originated in an adult man with Graves' hyperthyroidism. V usage is TRBV6-1 and J usage is TRBJ2-5; 10 bases match TRBD2. CDR3 sequence: CASRDRLAGQETQYF. The CDR3 DNA reads TGTGCCAGCAGAGATAGACTAGCGGGCCAAGAGACCCAGTACTTC.